The table lists the clone carrying this TCR beta chain with many counts. Its specificity is unknown. These data belong to a study of human T cells and chemical hapten exposure. Study background: TCR yield per sample varied, mainly due to pooled library volumes.

Time point meaning: pre-sensitization, week 0. Treatment reported: therapeutic diphenylcyclopropenone sensitization with weekly scalp DPC. Separate cDNA molecules received unique molecular identifiers, which the library attached to them. How the authors handled the data: Sample TCR totals centred on a median of approximately 96,000, ranging roughly 20,000 to 690,600. TCRdb re-derived calls from the RACE reads in MiXCR, one entry per CDR3 protein. None of the V and J calls come from the authors' own analysis; TCRdb made them. The table includes 300,000 to 450,000 distinct CDR3 sequences, approximately 5.8% detected once. Germline V lookup: CDR1 ENHRY, CDR2 SYGVKD. The CDR3 consists of 13 residues. Deletions cut 8 bases from V and 5 bases from J, with 15 bases between. General study points: Having alopecia, donors may respond immunologically unlike healthy people.

V usage is TRBV10-3 and J usage is TRBJ1-2; D is unresolved. Material: whole blood, obtained in connection with sensitization to the hapten diphenylcyclopropenone (DPC). This TCR was sampled from a woman aged 18-35 years with alopecia areata. Some clones in this sample may be carry-over from other donors' samples. The CDR3 loop is CAIPLEGDYGYTF. In DNA, the CDR3 is TGTGCCATCCCTCTGGAAGGAGATTATGGCTACACCTTC.